This is a list of T cell receptor beta chains from one sample in a study of blood T cell repertoires in COVID-19. Here immunoSEQ multiplex PCR was the method, and the copy in TCRdb shows in-frame clones only, minus some. Of under 500,000 clones in the sample, around 87% are singletons; the top ten hold approximately 1.2%. Sequencing was done on a sample of PBMCs or T cells enriched from blood (not recorded which). All receptors come from a man aged 25 to 40 who had recovered from COVID-19. CDR3s include the opening cysteine and the closing phenylalanine or tryptophan. D genes are given only for firm matches. Some rows have no size entry. The others give once, few or many, or a class for an expanded clone.

cdr3_aa: CSVHAGNTQYF; cdr3_nt: TGCAGCGTCCACGCGGGAAACACGCAGTATTTT; v_call: TRBV29-1; d_call: NA; j_call: TRBJ2-3; clone_size: NA
cdr3_aa: CASSITANYEQYF; cdr3_nt: TGTGCCAGTAGTATTACAGCAAACTACGAGCAGTACTTC; v_call: TRBV19; d_call: NA; j_call: TRBJ2-7; clone_size: NA
cdr3_aa: CASSLGQGNTEAFF; cdr3_nt: TGTGCCAGCAGCTTAGGCCAGGGTAACACTGAAGCTTTCTTT; v_call: TRBV11-3; d_call: NA; j_call: TRBJ1-1; clone_size: NA
cdr3_aa: CASSGSPGQARWELFF; cdr3_nt: TGTGCCAGCAGCGGAAGCCCGGGACAGGCCCGTTGGGAGCTGTTTTTT; v_call: TRBV9; d_call: TRBD1; j_call: TRBJ2-2; clone_size: once
cdr3_aa: CASRSGTGGGLFF; cdr3_nt: TGTGCCAGTCGAAGTGGGACGGGAGGGGGGCTGTTTTTT; v_call: TRBV6-5; d_call: NA; j_call: TRBJ1-4; clone_size: NA
cdr3_aa: CASSYSRGTPNSPLHF; cdr3_nt: TGTGCCAGCAGTTACTCGAGAGGGACACCCAATTCACCCCTCCACTTT; v_call: TRBV6-5; d_call: NA; j_call: TRBJ1-6; clone_size: NA
cdr3_aa: CASSRDRTNTGELFF; cdr3_nt: TGTGCCAGCAGCCGGGACAGGACGAACACCGGGGAGCTGTTTTTT; v_call: TRBV11-2; d_call: TRBD1; j_call: TRBJ2-2; clone_size: NA
cdr3_aa: CASTPGGQETQYF; cdr3_nt: TGTGCCAGCACCCCAGGGGGACAAGAGACCCAGTACTTC; v_call: TRBV3-1/TRBV3-2; d_call: TRBD1; j_call: TRBJ2-5; clone_size: NA
cdr3_aa: CASSIAGASTGELFF; cdr3_nt: TGTGCCAGTAGTATAGCGGGAGCGAGCACCGGGGAGCTGTTTTTT; v_call: TRBV19; d_call: NA; j_call: TRBJ2-2; clone_size: NA
cdr3_aa: CASRITGANTIYF; cdr3_nt: TGTGCCAGCAGGATTACAGGGGCCAACACCATATATTTT; v_call: TRBV6-5; d_call: TRBD1; j_call: TRBJ1-3; clone_size: NA
cdr3_aa: CASSFRREGLDLQPQHF; cdr3_nt: TGTGCCAGCAGTTTCCGGCGGGAGGGTCTGGATTTACAGCCCCAGCATTTT; v_call: TRBV27; d_call: NA; j_call: TRBJ1-5; clone_size: NA
cdr3_aa: CALDRANSGNTIYF; cdr3_nt: TGTGCCTTAGACAGGGCGAACTCTGGAAACACCATATATTTT; v_call: TRBV30; d_call: TRBD1; j_call: TRBJ1-3; clone_size: NA
cdr3_aa: CASSTSGTGAYEQYF; cdr3_nt: TGTGCCAGCAGCACCTCCGGGACAGGGGCCTACGAGCAGTACTTC; v_call: TRBV7-3; d_call: TRBD1; j_call: TRBJ2-7; clone_size: NA
cdr3_aa: CASSLSGISEVFF; cdr3_nt: TGTGCCAGCAGTTTATCGGGGATCAGTGAGGTGTTTTTT; v_call: TRBV12-3/TRBV12-4; d_call: NA; j_call: TRBJ1-4; clone_size: once
cdr3_aa: CASSARLAGYSYEQYF; cdr3_nt: TGTGCCAGCAGCGCGAGACTAGCGGGTTACTCCTACGAGCAGTACTTC; v_call: TRBV7-8; d_call: TRBD2; j_call: TRBJ2-7; clone_size: NA
cdr3_aa: CARGPRDSYNEQFF; cdr3_nt: TGTGCAAGAGGGCCGCGGGACTCCTACAATGAGCAGTTCTTC; v_call: TRBV12-2; d_call: NA; j_call: TRBJ2-1; clone_size: NA
cdr3_aa: CASSRGQVQSYEQYF; cdr3_nt: TGTGCCAGCAGCCGCGGACAGGTACAATCCTACGAGCAGTACTTC; v_call: TRBV11-2; d_call: TRBD1; j_call: TRBJ2-7; clone_size: NA
cdr3_aa: CASSELGRGPSYEQYF; cdr3_nt: TGTGCCAGCAGTGAATTGGGCAGGGGGCCTTCTTACGAGCAGTACTTC; v_call: TRBV25-1; d_call: TRBD1; j_call: TRBJ2-7; clone_size: once
cdr3_aa: CATSPRSSYEQYF; cdr3_nt: TGTGCCACCAGTCCGAGGAGCTCCTACGAGCAGTACTTC; v_call: TRBV24-1; d_call: NA; j_call: TRBJ2-7; clone_size: NA
cdr3_aa: CASSQLLSRRDLTYEQYF; cdr3_nt: TGCGCCAGCAGCCAACTACTTTCGCGACGGGACTTAACCTACGAGCAGTACTTC; v_call: TRBV4-1; d_call: NA; j_call: TRBJ2-7; clone_size: NA
cdr3_aa: CSVVVGALEQYF; cdr3_nt: TGCAGCGTTGTCGTGGGGGCTCTTGAGCAGTACTTC; v_call: TRBV29-1; d_call: NA; j_call: TRBJ2-7; clone_size: NA
cdr3_aa: CASSFPGQGSRTEAFF; cdr3_nt: TGTGCCAGCAGCTTTCCGGGACAGGGGTCGAGGACTGAAGCTTTCTTT; v_call: TRBV7-9; d_call: TRBD1; j_call: TRBJ1-1; clone_size: NA
cdr3_aa: CASSQDQGAMNTEAFF; cdr3_nt: TGTGCCAGCAGCCAAGATCAGGGGGCTATGAACACTGAAGCTTTCTTT; v_call: TRBV3-1/TRBV3-2; d_call: TRBD1; j_call: TRBJ1-1; clone_size: NA
cdr3_aa: CASSSQGARTGELFF; cdr3_nt: TGTGCCAGCAGTTCACAGGGGGCGCGAACCGGGGAGCTGTTTTTT; v_call: TRBV6-6; d_call: TRBD1; j_call: TRBJ2-2; clone_size: NA
cdr3_aa: CASSLHPPGLDSGANVLTF; cdr3_nt: TGTGCCAGCAGCTTGCACCCCCCGGGACTTGACTCTGGGGCCAACGTCCTGACTTTC; v_call: TRBV5-4; d_call: NA; j_call: TRBJ2-6; clone_size: NA
cdr3_aa: CASSSGTGFTEAFF; cdr3_nt: TGCGCCAGCAGCTCCGGGACAGGTTTCACTGAAGCTTTCTTT; v_call: TRBV5-1; d_call: TRBD1; j_call: TRBJ1-1; clone_size: NA
cdr3_aa: CASSWLGRAEAFF; cdr3_nt: TGCGCCAGCAGCTGGCTAGGGCGGGCTGAAGCTTTCTTT; v_call: TRBV5-1; d_call: NA; j_call: TRBJ1-1; clone_size: once
cdr3_aa: CASSLSQGVNQPQHF; cdr3_nt: TGTGCCAGCAGCTTGTCACAGGGAGTCAATCAGCCCCAGCATTTT; v_call: TRBV6-5; d_call: NA; j_call: TRBJ1-5; clone_size: NA
cdr3_aa: CAWSLTQGAGTEAFF; cdr3_nt: TGTGCCTGGAGCCTCACCCAGGGGGCGGGCACTGAAGCTTTCTTT; v_call: TRBV30; d_call: TRBD1; j_call: TRBJ1-1; clone_size: NA
cdr3_aa: CASRLTGGGGTEAFF; cdr3_nt: TGTGCCAGCAGACTGACAGGGGGCGGTGGCACTGAAGCTTTCTTT; v_call: TRBV28; d_call: TRBD1; j_call: TRBJ1-1; clone_size: NA
cdr3_aa: CSALLNTEAFF; cdr3_nt: TGCAGTGCTCTTTTGAACACTGAAGCTTTCTTT; v_call: TRBV20-1; d_call: NA; j_call: TRBJ1-1; clone_size: NA
cdr3_aa: CAWSGGHFGSPLHF; cdr3_nt: TGTGCCTGGAGTGGGGGGCATTTTGGTTCACCCCTCCACTTT; v_call: TRBV30; d_call: NA; j_call: TRBJ1-6; clone_size: NA
cdr3_aa: CASSVRGQNTEAFF; cdr3_nt: TGTGCCAGCAGCGTAAGGGGGCAGAACACTGAAGCTTTCTTT; v_call: TRBV7-6; d_call: TRBD1; j_call: TRBJ1-1; clone_size: many
cdr3_aa: CASSLFGTGYFGTGELFF; cdr3_nt: TGTGCCAGCAGTTTGTTCGGGACAGGTTATTTCGGCACCGGGGAGCTGTTTTTT; v_call: TRBV27; d_call: TRBD1; j_call: TRBJ2-2; clone_size: NA
cdr3_aa: CASSRTESYEQYF; cdr3_nt: TGTGCCTCCTCTCGGACAGAGTCCTACGAGCAGTACTTC; v_call: TRBV5-4; d_call: NA; j_call: TRBJ2-7; clone_size: NA
cdr3_aa: CASSLVRTGELFF; cdr3_nt: TGTGCCAGCAGCTTAGTTCGCACCGGGGAGCTGTTTTTT; v_call: TRBV7-9; d_call: NA; j_call: TRBJ2-2; clone_size: NA
cdr3_aa: CASIQDGETQYF; cdr3_nt: TGTGCCAGCATTCAGGATGGAGAGACCCAGTACTTC; v_call: TRBV21-1; d_call: NA; j_call: TRBJ2-5; clone_size: once
cdr3_aa: CASGLKESSYNSPLHF; cdr3_nt: TGTGCTAGTGGTTTGAAGGAGAGCTCCTATAATTCACCCCTCCACTTT; v_call: TRBV12-5; d_call: NA; j_call: TRBJ1-6; clone_size: NA
cdr3_aa: CASRSLAGGSYEQYF; cdr3_nt: TGTGCCAGCAGGTCCCTAGCGGGAGGCTCCTACGAGCAGTACTTC; v_call: TRBV28; d_call: TRBD2; j_call: TRBJ2-7; clone_size: NA
cdr3_aa: CSVEGLAGGSTYNEQFF; cdr3_nt: TGCAGCGTTGAAGGGCTAGCGGGAGGGAGCACCTACAATGAGCAGTTCTTC; v_call: TRBV29-1; d_call: TRBD2; j_call: TRBJ2-1; clone_size: NA
cdr3_aa: CASSLDRNEAFF; cdr3_nt: TGTGCCAGCTCACTGGACAGAAATGAAGCTTTCTTT; v_call: TRBV18; d_call: NA; j_call: TRBJ1-1; clone_size: NA
cdr3_aa: CASSQEVGSSYNEQFF; cdr3_nt: TGTGCCAGCAGCCAAGAGGTGGGGAGCTCCTACAATGAGCAGTTCTTC; v_call: TRBV3-1/TRBV3-2; d_call: NA; j_call: TRBJ2-1; clone_size: NA
cdr3_aa: CASSPSSGAAGYTF; cdr3_nt: TGTGCCAGCTCACCAAGTTCAGGGGCCGCCGGCTACACCTTC; v_call: TRBV18; d_call: NA; j_call: TRBJ1-2; clone_size: NA
cdr3_aa: CASSFRGYAGELFF; cdr3_nt: TGTGCCAGCAGTTTTAGGGGTTATGCCGGGGAGCTGTTTTTT; v_call: TRBV28; d_call: NA; j_call: TRBJ2-2; clone_size: once
cdr3_aa: CASSLFQGAYTEAFF; cdr3_nt: TGTGCCAGCAGTTTATTCCAGGGGGCGTACACTGAAGCTTTCTTT; v_call: TRBV28; d_call: TRBD1; j_call: TRBJ1-1; clone_size: NA
cdr3_aa: CASSVSRLANGELFF; cdr3_nt: TGTGCCAGCAGCGTATCTCGGCTAGCGAACGGGGAGCTGTTTTTT; v_call: TRBV9; d_call: NA; j_call: TRBJ2-2; clone_size: NA
cdr3_aa: CASSPGTGGYNEQFF; cdr3_nt: TGTGCCAGCTCACCCGGGACAGGGGGTTACAATGAGCAGTTCTTC; v_call: TRBV18; d_call: TRBD1; j_call: TRBJ2-1; clone_size: few
cdr3_aa: CASRFPGTGGGGQNTEAFF; cdr3_nt: TGTGCCAGCAGGTTTCCCGGGACAGGGGGCGGGGGTCAAAACACTGAAGCTTTCTTT; v_call: TRBV2; d_call: TRBD1; j_call: TRBJ1-1; clone_size: NA
cdr3_aa: CASSQDGWGKQGSEKLFF; cdr3_nt: TGTGCCAGCAGCCAAGATGGCTGGGGGAAACAGGGGAGTGAAAAACTGTTTTTT; v_call: TRBV3-1/TRBV3-2; d_call: TRBD1; j_call: TRBJ1-4; clone_size: once
cdr3_aa: CASPQRAGVGTGELFF; cdr3_nt: TGTGCAAGTCCCCAGAGGGCGGGAGTGGGAACCGGGGAGCTGTTTTTT; v_call: TRBV12-2; d_call: NA; j_call: TRBJ2-2; clone_size: NA
cdr3_aa: CASSAGLALQETQYF; cdr3_nt: TGTGCCAGCAGCGCGGGACTAGCCTTGCAAGAGACCCAGTACTTC; v_call: TRBV7-3; d_call: TRBD2; j_call: TRBJ2-5; clone_size: NA